These T cell receptor beta chains were read from a single sample in a study of T cell repertoires in cytomegalovirus infection. For these receptors, no antigen is known. Via MiXCR, TCRdb re-called the reads, giving one row per CDR3 protein. The data show some 99,000 distinct CDR3 sequences, around 28% seen once. Sequenced here: CD8+ T cells from cultured PBMCs, sampled from culture after CMV antigen stimulation. The receptors here all came from a human donor in good health (CMV status not recorded). Some clones in this sample may be carry-over from other donors' samples. Each CDR3 is given with its conserved first and last residue. Fields, in order: D gene, clone size, J gene, V gene, CDR3 protein, CDR3 DNA. A D gene is named only where the DNA matches it firmly. Clone size is shown for a subset of rows, as once, few, many or a class of expanded clone.

TRBD2 | many | TRBJ2-1 | TRBV7-2 | CASSPGTTELDEQFF | TGTGCCAGCAGCCCGGGGACTACGGAATTGGATGAGCAGTTCTTC
NA | NA | TRBJ2-1 | TRBV7-2 | CASSQLASPYNNQFF | TGTGCCAGCAGTCAACTAGCCTCTCCCTACAATAATCAGTTCTTC
TRBD2 | few | TRBJ2-3 | TRBV27 | CASTSSGGVTDTQYF | TGTGCCAGCACATCGAGCGGGGGGGTCACAGATACGCAGTATTTT
TRBD2 | NA | TRBJ2-5 | TRBV9 | CASSELAGGTETQYF | TGTGCCAGCAGCGAACTAGCGGGGGGGACGGAGACCCAGTACTTC
NA | few | TRBJ1-1 | TRBV20-1 | CSARTHLGLGTEAFF | TGCAGTGCTAGAACCCACTTGGGATTGGGCACTGAAGCTTTCTTT
TRBD1 | few | TRBJ1-5 | TRBV12-3/TRBV12-4 | CASSFSGGIQPQHF | TGTGCCAGCAGTTTCTCAGGGGGCATTCAGCCCCAGCATTTT
NA | NA | TRBJ2-2 | TRBV4-2 | CASSQEFFEGQNTGELFF | TGTGCCAGCAGCCAAGAATTTTTCGAGGGACAGAACACCGGGGAGCTGTTTTTT
NA | NA | TRBJ2-1 | TRBV11-2 | CASSLVLGMGDNEQFF | TGTGCCAGCAGCTTAGTCCTCGGGATGGGGGACAATGAGCAGTTCTTC
NA | NA | TRBJ2-1 | TRBV27 | CASSPSSVGQFF | TGTGCCAGCAGTCCATCTAGCGTGGGGCAGTTCTTC
TRBD1 | few | TRBJ1-2 | TRBV6-5 | CASSSQGAHGYTF | TGTGCCAGCAGTTCACAGGGGGCGCATGGCTACACCTTC
NA | NA | TRBJ1-6 | TRBV24-1 | CATTGDDVRNSPLHF | TGTGCCACCACCGGGGACGACGTTCGAAATTCACCCCTCCACTTT
NA | few | TRBJ2-3 | TRBV6-1 | CASSEARSTADRTSTDTQYF | TGTGCCAGCAGTGAAGCGAGGTCCACAGCTGACCGAACTAGCACAGATACGCAGTATTTT
NA | many | TRBJ2-1 | TRBV7-8 | CASSLVYQTDNEQFF | TGTGCCAGCAGCTTAGTGTACCAGACCGACAATGAGCAGTTCTTC
NA | many | TRBJ2-1 | TRBV7-6 | CASSFTGPYNEQFF | TGTGCCAGCAGCTTCACAGGACCCTACAATGAGCAGTTCTTC
NA | NA | TRBJ1-3 | TRBV4-1 | CASSQDLAGGGNTIYF | TGCGCCAGCAGCCAAGACCTCGCGGGTGGCGGAAACACCATATATTTT
NA | few | TRBJ1-1 | TRBV6-5 | CASSYQEGTNTEAFF | TGTGCCAGCAGTTATCAGGAGGGGACAAACACTGAAGCTTTCTTT
NA | NA | TRBJ2-7 | TRBV6-1 | CASSELRAGSYYEQYF | TGTGCCAGCAGCGAACTCAGGGCCGGGAGCTACTACGAGCAGTACTTC
NA | NA | TRBJ2-7 | TRBV27 | CASSAGGVYEQYF | TGTGCCAGCAGCGCAGGGGGGGTCTACGAGCAGTACTTC
TRBD2 | NA | TRBJ2-6 | TRBV7-2 | CASSPGRSGGILANVLTF | TGTGCCAGCAGCCCAGGCAGGTCGGGGGGGATATTGGCCAACGTCCTGACTTTC
NA | NA | TRBJ2-5 | TRBV2 | CASLQETQYF | TGTGCCAGCTTACAAGAGACCCAGTACTTC
TRBD2 | once | TRBJ2-3 | TRBV7-8 | CASSLGASGFSSTDTQYF | TGTGCCAGCAGCTTAGGAGCTAGCGGGTTCTCTAGCACAGATACGCAGTATTTT
NA | NA | TRBJ1-5 | TRBV6-2/TRBV6-3 | CASRTNQPQHF | TGTGCCAGCAGGACGAATCAGCCCCAGCATTTT
NA | NA | TRBJ1-2 | TRBV2 | CASSEADSHNYGYTF | TGTGCCAGCAGTGAAGCAGACAGCCATAACTATGGCTACACCTTC
NA | few | TRBJ1-1 | TRBV19 | CASRGTEAFF | TGTGCCAGTAGGGGGACTGAAGCTTTCTTT
TRBD1 | few | TRBJ2-5 | TRBV14 | CASSHVGTGVIETQYF | TGTGCCAGCAGCCATGTAGGGACAGGGGTGATTGAGACCCAGTACTTC
TRBD1 | NA | TRBJ2-7 | TRBV7-6 | CVSSPTGGASYEQYF | TGTGTCAGCAGCCCAACAGGGGGCGCGTCCTACGAGCAGTACTTC
TRBD2 | NA | TRBJ2-2 | TRBV4-2 | CASSNLAGAGELFF | TGTGCCAGCAGCAACCTCGCGGGGGCCGGGGAGCTGTTTTTT
NA | NA | TRBJ2-7 | TRBV28 | CANSVSASGASSYEQYF | TGTGCCAACAGTGTGTCGGCCTCGGGGGCGAGCTCCTACGAGCAGTACTTC
NA | NA | TRBJ1-2 | TRBV13 | CASSLGRGRGGYGYTF | TGTGCCAGCAGCTTAGGCCGTGGCAGGGGAGGCTATGGCTACACCTTC
TRBD1 | NA | TRBJ2-7 | TRBV4-1 | CASSPTGDGAYEQYF | TGCGCCAGCAGCCCCACAGGGGACGGCGCCTACGAGCAGTACTTC
NA | NA | TRBJ2-4 | TRBV28 | CASSLPRASKNIQYF | TGTGCCAGCAGTTTACCCCGCGCATCCAAAAACATTCAGTACTTC
NA | NA | TRBJ1-1 | TRBV5-1 | CASRDGLGNTEAFF | TGCGCCAGCCGCGACGGCCTGGGGAACACTGAAGCTTTCTTT
TRBD1 | many | TRBJ2-5 | TRBV7-7 | CASSLLTGMETQYF | TGTGCCAGCAGCTTGTTGACAGGGATGGAGACCCAGTACTTC
NA | many | TRBJ1-1 | TRBV12-5 | CASRWEGSTEAFF | TGTGCTAGCCGTTGGGAGGGGAGTACTGAAGCTTTCTTT
TRBD2 | NA | TRBJ2-5 | TRBV29-1 | CSVEGLAGAPETQYF | TGCAGCGTTGAAGGGCTAGCGGGGGCGCCGGAGACCCAGTACTTC
TRBD1 | NA | TRBJ2-1 | TRBV2 | CASSGGQGTYNEQFF | TGTGCCAGCAGTGGGGGACAGGGAACCTACAATGAGCAGTTCTTC
NA | once | TRBJ1-2 | TRBV6-2/TRBV6-3 | CVSTSQGLNYGYTF | TGTGTCAGCACCTCACAGGGTCTCAACTATGGCTACACCTTC
NA | NA | TRBJ1-6 | TRBV5-1 | CASSHGQIYNSPLHF | TGCGCCAGCAGCCACGGACAGATCTATAATTCACCCCTCCACTTT
NA | few | TRBJ2-3 | TRBV19 | CATRGVSADTQYF | TGTGCCACCCGAGGGGTGTCAGCAGATACGCAGTATTTT
TRBD2 | few | TRBJ2-5 | TRBV12-3/TRBV12-4 | CASSFGLVQETQYF | TGTGCCAGCAGTTTCGGACTAGTCCAAGAGACCCAGTACTTC
TRBD2 | few | TRBJ2-7 | TRBV4-1 | CASSQPGTSGGPSYEQYF | TGCGCCAGCAGCCAACCGGGGACTAGCGGGGGGCCTTCCTACGAGCAGTACTTC